The 4 T cell receptor beta chains listed next were all sequenced from one sample in a study of CD8+ T cells in alopecia areata. Extracted RNA was reverse transcribed, and the resulting cDNA served as sequencing template. Sequencing used immunoSEQ multiplex PCR; TCRdb keeps in-frame clones, though not all of them. The sample lists more than 95,000 clones; less than 50% were seen once. Sequences were obtained from NKG2D-low CD8+ T cells sorted from blood. All receptors derive from a human donor with alopecia areata.

V and J are TRBV7-6 and TRBJ2-1; D is unclear. The germline gives CDR1 SGHVS, CDR2 FNYEAQ. This CDR3 is 11 amino acids long. The ends were cut back, 5 bases at V and 7 bases at J, with 6 bases in the middle. The CDR3 bases are TGTGCCAGCAGCACGGTAAATGAGCAGTTCTTC. This translates into CASSTVNEQFF.

This clone was recorded a few times. V is TRBV28 and J is TRBJ2-7; D may be TRBD2 (6 bases). Trimming stripped 3 bases from V and 0 bases from J, with 9 bases between. Germline assignment: CDR1 MDHEN and CDR2 SYDVKM. This CDR3 has 14 amino acids. The chain's CDR3 is CASSFSGHSYEQYF. DNA of the CDR3: TGTGCCAGCAGTTTCAGCGGGCACTCCTACGAGCAGTACTTC.

The V gene is TRBV23-1, the J gene TRBJ2-7, with D possibly being TRBD1 (5 bases). TRBV23-1 is an ORF, and what it does is uncertain. CDR3 length: 14 residues. Trimming shortened V by 3 bases and J by 1 base, and 10 bases separated the two germline ends. The CDR3 loop reads CASSHPTASYEQYF. The CDR3 DNA is TGCGCCAGCAGTCACCCGACAGCGTCCTACGAGCAGTACTTC.

V usage is TRBV30 and J usage is TRBJ2-7; D could derive from TRBD1 or TRBD2 (6 bases each). V shed 7 bases and J shed 2 bases, with 18 bases lying between them. This CDR3 is built from 14 residues. Per the germline V gene, CDR1 is GTSNPN and CDR2 is SVGIG (reference sequence). In nucleotides, the CDR3 is TGTGCCTTTACCCACGGGGGCGGAACCTACGAGCAGTACTTC. Amino acids: CAFTHGGGTYEQYF. The full variable domain, rest sourced from reference TRBV30 and TRBJ2-7, is SQTIHQWPATLVQPVGSPLSLECTVEGTSNPNLYWYRQAAGRGLQLLFYSVGIGQISSEVPQNLSASRPQDRQFILSSKKLLLSDSGFYLCAFTHGGGTYEQYFGPGTRLTVT.